The entry below gives a single TCR beta chain sequence along with its context. The antigen is unknown. The sample originates from a study of human CD8 memory T cell subsets. Notes on the study in general: This study sequenced T cell receptor beta chains only. Stem-like memory and precursor exhausted T cells had similarly high diversity, unlike effector memory cells. Greater diversity in stem-like memory than precursor exhausted T cells was suggested by Chao1 estimates.

Libraries for TCR beta were constructed using UMI-labeled 5' RACE. TCRdb re-called the 5' RACE reads, yielding one record per CDR3 amino acid sequence without DNA. The sample's table shows under 20,000 distinct CDR3 sequences. Per the germline V gene, CDR1 is MNHEY and CDR2 is SVGAGI. This CDR3 spans 19 amino acids. Each subset gave duplicate vials of approximately 140,000 sorted CD8+ T cells for RNA. The sequenced sample was CD8+ T cells from PBMCs. The chain is built from TRBV6-5 and TRBJ2-3; as DNA is missing, the TRBD1 call by TCRdb cannot be tested. The receptor comes from a human donor in good health. CDR3: CASTSRGSEGVASTDTQYF.